This TCR beta chain was profiled in a study of cytomegalovirus exposure and HLA in healthy donors. The study ran its PCR with 60 Vbeta and 13 Jbeta primers. The repertoire was sequenced with immunoSEQ multiplex PCR; TCRdb's copy has only in-frame clones and lacks some. The table shows 90,000 to 120,000 clones, with 73% occurring only once. These donors counted as nominally healthy when sampled, but unrecorded immune exposures were likely. CDR1 and CDR2 (germline): SEHNR, FQNEAQ (reference sequence). J lost 4 bases, V lost 5 bases, and 18 bases had no gene match. The CDR3 runs to 19 residues. V is TRBV7-9 and J is TRBJ2-3, with TRBD2 matching 10 bases. Material for sequencing was PBMCs. This sequence originates from a man aged 25-45 years in good health and CMV-seronegative. The CDR3 reads CASSPRASGRGVRADTQYF. Here the CDR3 DNA reads TGTGCCAGCAGCCCCCGGGCTAGCGGGAGAGGGGTACGCGCAGATACGCAGTATTTT.